The entry below describes one T cell receptor (beta chain). Its antigen is not identified. The data derive from a study of T cells in Graves' hyperthyroidism and ophthalmopathy. The wider study: Peripheral blood was obtained at initial diagnosis, preceding any treatment.

Study results and caveats: Clonotypes that were expanded in thyroid above 0.001 mostly appeared in blood too.

TCR beta CDR3 region amplification was performed from RNA transcripts. HTBI primers were the set used in a first-round RT-PCR of the TCR CDR3. TCRdb re-derived calls from the multiplex PCR reads in MiXCR, one entry per CDR3 protein. This table holds a few hundred thousand distinct CDR3 sequences, more than 12% found once. Graves' hyperthyroidism is called stable when ophthalmopathy does not progress within 18 months. Uncontrolled infection, other autoimmune disease, pregnancy or lactation disqualified patients from enrolment. CDR1 is MGHRA and CDR2 is YSYEKL in the germline V gene. Trimming took off 1 base at V and 2 bases at J, with 13 bases between the two ends. The CDR3 spans 16 residues.

Sample: blood. The source of this sequence is a woman aged 25 to 45 with Graves' hyperthyroidism. The rearrangement uses TRBV4-1 and TRBJ2-3, with a weak D call TRBD1 (6 bases). This chain's CDR3 is CASSQGQDRYTDTQYF. CDR3 bases: TGCGCCAGCAGCCAAGGGCAGGACAGATACACAGATACGCAGTATTTT.